One sample yielded the 30 T cell receptor beta chains listed below, sequenced in a study of shared clonotypes between healthy human individuals. Data came from immunoSEQ multiplex PCR; TCRdb stores just in-frame clones and leaves some out. The table includes about 550,000 clones, roughly 96% detected once. The naive CD8 fraction comprised CD45RO-negative cells positively selected for CCR7 and excluded terminally differentiated effector memory CD45RA+ cells. Specimen: naive CD8+ T cells sorted from blood. The receptors stem from a woman aged 25-40 years in good health.

Concerning this clone itself: This CDR3 is missing its conserved last phenylalanine or tryptophan, likely due to a read error. No DNA is shown, since the ends of the CDR3 on it are uncertain; the CDR3 is the one TCRdb lists. The J gene is TRBJ1-1, the V gene TRBV5-5; TRBD1, the D gene given by the table, was not confirmed from the DNA. Per the germline V gene, CDR1 is SGHKS and CDR2 is YYEKEE (reference sequence). Inclusive of both ends, the CDR3 amounts to 13 amino acids. CDR3 sequence reads: CASSLSAGGLIEI.

The chain links TRBV10-3 to TRBJ2-4; D is uncertain. There are 14 residues in the CDR3. Trimming took off 0 bases at V and 8 bases at J, with 11 bases between the two ends. Germline V lookup: CDR1 ENHRY, CDR2 SYGVKD. The CDR3, as DNA: TGTGCCATCAGTGAGTCGATTAGTGATGACATTCAGTACTTC. It codes for CAISESISDDIQYF.

The CDR3 coding sequence is TGTGCCAGCAGTTTAACAGGATCCACCGGGGAGCTGTTTTTT. Protein product: CASSLTGSTGELFF. The chain carries TRBV28 and TRBJ2-2; D perhaps matches TRBD1 (5 bases). Trimming shortened V by 2 bases and J by 4 bases, and 8 bases separated the two germline ends. CDR3 length equals 14 residues. CDR1 and CDR2 from the germline V gene are MDHEN and SYDVKM.

This chain links TRBV9 with TRBJ2-5; D not certain. The germline V gene encodes CDR1 SGDLS and CDR2 YYNGEE. The CDR3 loop spans 13 amino acids. Trimming pared 9 bases from V and 5 bases from J, leaving 17 bases between. The CDR3 loop is CAIKVTFVETQYF. CDR3 coding DNA: TGTGCCATCAAAGTCACTTTTGTGGAGACCCAGTACTTC.

The chain is built from TRBV5-1 and TRBJ2-7, with D perhaps TRBD1 (6 bases). The CDR3 sequence is 15 residues long. V lost 0 bases to trimming and J lost 2 bases, with 12 bases between them. The germline V gene has CDR1 SGHRS and CDR2 YFSETQ. The CDR3, as DNA: TGCGCCAGCAGCTTGGCCGGCAGGGGACCCTACGAGCAGTACTTC. Translated, it gives CASSLAGRGPYEQYF.

The V gene is TRBV25-1, the J gene TRBJ1-1; D might be TRBD1 (6 bases). The CDR3 runs 14 residues. V gave up 1 base and J gave up 5 bases, with 11 bases separating them. The germline V gene encodes CDR1 MGHDK and CDR2 SYGVNS. This chain's CDR3 is CASSEWGGGTEAFF. The DNA of the CDR3 is TGTGCCAGCAGTGAATGGGGGGGCGGGACTGAAGCTTTCTTT.

The V call is TRBV11-2, the J call TRBJ2-7; perhaps TRBD1 as D (5 bases). CDR3 length: 15 amino acids. The germline V gene encodes CDR1 SGHAT and CDR2 FQNNGV. V was cut by 1 base and J by 4 bases, with 14 bases left in between. The DNA of the CDR3 is TGTGCCAGCAGCTTAGTATATCGGCAGGGTTACGAGCAGTACTTC. Protein: CASSLVYRQGYEQYF.

The V call is TRBV27, the J call TRBJ1-5, with 8 nucleotides matching TRBD1. With 6 bases clipped from V and 7 bases from J, the junction kept 5 bases outside the gene matches. In germline, CDR1 is MNHEY, CDR2 SMNVEV (reference sequence). The CDR3 totals 13 residues. In DNA, the CDR3 is TGTGCCAGCAGCCAGACAGGGGCACAGCCCCAGCATTTT. It encodes CASSQTGAQPQHF.

The chain employs TRBV6-4 and TRBJ2-1, with 8 positions matching TRBD1. The CDR3 has 16 amino acids. Germline V lookup: CDR1 MRHNA, CDR2 SNTAGT. V lost 2 bases and J lost 8; bases outside the gene matches: 11. CDR3 nucleotide sequence: TGTGCCAGCAGTGACGTCTGTCAGGGGGCGATATATGAGCAGTTCTTC. This sequence encodes CASSDVCQGAIYEQFF.

The chain combines TRBV28 with TRBJ1-4; D not certain. CDR3 length equals 18 residues. Trimming removed 3 bases from V and 0 bases from J, with 17 bases in between. CDR1 and CDR2 from the germline V gene are MDHEN and SYDVKM. CDR3 residues: CASSFTSQRRATNEKLFF. DNA of the CDR3: TGTGCCAGCAGTTTTACCAGCCAAAGAAGAGCAACTAATGAAAAACTGTTTTTT.

This sequence joins TRBV28 and TRBJ1-3, with D hard to call. Germline CDR1 and CDR2: MDHEN and SYDVKM. The V end lost 10 bases, the J end lost 0 bases, and 4 bases lay between the germline ends. The CDR3 runs to 11 residues. The CDR3 coding sequence is TGTGCCACGAGCTCTGGAAACACCATATATTTT. This translates into CATSSGNTIYF.

The V gene is TRBV27, the J gene TRBJ1-5, with 7 positions matching TRBD1. Looked up from germline, CDR1 is MNHEY and CDR2 is SMNVEV (reference sequence). Germline trimming cut 7 bases from V and 6 bases from J; bases unmatched to any gene: 6. The CDR3 sequence is 13 residues long. The CDR3 DNA sequence: TGTGCCAGCAAAGGGGGCACAGGTCAGCCCCAGCATTTT. Translating it yields CASKGGTGQPQHF.

To note about this clone: This sample includes further DNA sequences coding for the same CDR3. The genes are TRBV19 and TRBJ2-2, with D perhaps TRBD1 (6 bases). The germline V gene encodes CDR1 LNHDA and CDR2 SQIVND (reference sequence). V dropped 7 bases and J dropped 3 bases, with 15 bases sitting between them. This CDR3 spans 15 amino acids. CDR3 bases: TGTGCCAGTACCCCAACAGGGTTGTACACCGGGGAGCTGTTTTTT. This translates into CASTPTGLYTGELFF.

The chain combines TRBV19 with TRBJ1-1; tentatively, D is TRBD1 (5 bases). V was trimmed by 6 bases and J by 4 bases, leaving 12 bases between them. CDR3 length: 13 amino acids. From germline, CDR1 is LNHDA and CDR2 SQIVND (reference sequence). CDR3 DNA: TGTGCCAGTAGCCCATTCGGGGGCACTGAAGCTTTCTTT. Translated: CASSPFGGTEAFF.

The chain employs TRBV13 and TRBJ2-7, with D perhaps TRBD2 (7 bases). This CDR3 region has 14 residues. Between the trimmed V and J ends, which lost 5 bases and 2 bases, there was a span of 13 bases. The germline V gene has CDR1 PRHDT and CDR2 FYEKMQ (reference sequence). CDR3 protein: CASSTLGGAYEQYF. DNA of the CDR3: TGTGCCAGCAGCACCCTAGGGGGGGCCTACGAGCAGTACTTC.

This rearrangement joins TRBV28 to TRBJ2-7; no reliable D call. Trimming pared 3 bases from V and 7 bases from J, leaving 13 bases between. From germline, CDR1 is MDHEN and CDR2 SYDVKM. CDR3 size: 13 residues. The CDR3 bases are TGTGCCAGCAGTTTTCCGGAGACTGGGGAGCAGTACTTC. As protein: CASSFPETGEQYF.

On this clone: Other DNA variants within this sample encode the same CDR3. This chain uses TRBV9 with TRBJ1-1, with D tentatively TRBD1 (5 bases). This CDR3 region has 13 residues. In germline, CDR1 is SGDLS, CDR2 YYNGEE. V dropped 7 bases and J dropped 5 bases, with 15 bases sitting between them. This chain's CDR3 is CASSLGGGTEAFF. The CDR3 DNA reads as TGTGCCAGCTCCCTGGGGGGAGGAACTGAAGCTTTCTTT.

This clone was picked up one time. The chain recombines TRBV6-5 with TRBJ2-2, with D possibly TRBD1 on 5 matching bases. The V gene's germline CDR1 is MNHEY and CDR2 SVGAGI. V lost 7 bases to trimming and J lost 3 bases, with 15 bases between them. The length of the CDR3 is 15 residues. DNA of the CDR3: TGTGCCAGCAAGGGTCGCCAGGGCTACACCGGGGAGCTGTTTTTT. Translation: CASKGRQGYTGELFF.

The chain carries TRBV27 and TRBJ2-5, with no clear D. Gene TRBJ2-7 matches the end of the DNA better, so the J call may be wrong. There are 14 residues in the CDR3. CDR1 is MNHEY, CDR2 SMNVEV, per germline (reference sequence). The CDR3 sequence: CASSSSWGTYEQYF. The DNA of the CDR3 is TGTGCCAGCAGTTCCTCGTGGGGTACCTACGAGCAGTACTTC.

The J gene is TRBJ2-5, the V gene TRBV6-5; 7 nucleotides match TRBD1. The DNA end lines up better with TRBJ2-7; the J call may be wrong. There are 12 residues in the CDR3. Germline CDR1 and CDR2: MNHEY and SVGAGI. The CDR3 spells CASSYTGDEQYF. CDR3 coding DNA: TGTGCCAGCAGTTACACAGGGGACGAGCAGTACTTC.

The chain carries TRBV2 and TRBJ2-7; D gene uncertain. The germline CDR1 and CDR2 sequences are SNHLY and FYNNEI. Trimming removed 6 bases at V and 3 bases at J, with 9 bases between. This CDR3 contains 12 residues. The CDR3 DNA follows: TGTGCCAGCAGACCCGCTAGCTACGAGCAGTACTTC. It encodes CASRPASYEQYF.

A word on this clone: At one boundary the junction diverges from the germline segment, which might be a read error. The CDR3 nucleotides read TGTGCCAGCAGCTTTGGCAGGGCCCTTACCCTGAACCCTGAAGCTTTCTTT. It is translated as CASSFGRALTLNPEAFF. This chain connects TRBV7-9 to TRBJ1-1; possibly TRBD1 for D (5 bases). Germline V gives CDR1 SEHNR, CDR2 FQNEAQ (reference sequence). The CDR3 runs to 17 residues.

A word on this clone: Other DNA sequences from this sample encode an identical CDR3 as well. The gene calls are TRBV29-1 and TRBJ1-1, with D possibly TRBD1 on 5 matching bases. CDR1 and CDR2 from the germline V gene are SQVTM and ANQGSEA. Trimming stripped 5 bases from V and 1 base from J, with 5 bases between. The CDR3 runs to 11 residues. CDR3 DNA: TGCAGCGTTACAGGGAACACTGAAGCTTTCTTT. This codes for CSVTGNTEAFF.

For this clone: Other DNA sequences in this specimen translate into the identical CDR3. The gene calls are TRBV28 and TRBJ2-7; TRBD1 or TRBD2 may be the D gene (5 bases each). Deletions cut 2 bases from V and 0 bases from J, with 8 bases between. The CDR3 consists of 14 residues. Germline CDR1 and CDR2: MDHEN and SYDVKM. This chain's CDR3 is CASSLRGPSYEQYF. DNA for the CDR3: TGTGCCAGCAGTTTAAGGGGACCCTCCTACGAGCAGTACTTC.

The chain recombines TRBV5-5 with TRBJ2-1; 12 positions agree with TRBD2. This CDR3 is built from 17 residues. CDR1 and CDR2 (germline): SGHKS, YYEKEE (reference sequence). V was pared by 1 base and J by 4 bases, with 6 bases of the junction left unmatched. The CDR3 here is CASSLSSTSGSYNEQFF. As DNA, the CDR3 is TGTGCCAGCAGCTTGAGTTCGACTAGCGGGAGTTACAATGAGCAGTTCTTC.

The sample holds one count of this clone. The chain is built from TRBV14 and TRBJ1-1; no clear D. Germline CDR1 and CDR2: SGHDN and FVKESK. CDR3 length equals 15 residues. V gave up 0 bases and J gave up 0 bases, with 8 bases separating them. The CDR3 DNA follows: TGTGCCAGCAGCCAAGACGGCCGGATGAACACTGAAGCTTTCTTT. It translates to CASSQDGRMNTEAFF. Based on the CDR3 plus reference TRBV14 and TRBJ1-1, the full variable domain is EAGVTQFPSHSVIEKGQTVTLRCDPISGHDNLYWYRRVMGKEIKFLLHFVKESKQDESGMPNNRFLAERTGGTYSTLKVQPAELEDSGVYFCASSQDGRMNTEAFFGQGTRLTVV.

This clone turned up a few times. The genes are TRBV10-3 and TRBJ1-4, with 8 nucleotides matching TRBD1. This CDR3 is built from 13 residues. Germline V gene sequence: CDR1 ENHRY, CDR2 SYGVKD. Unmatched junction bases numbered 4, after V lost 5 bases and J lost 8 bases. CDR3 loop: CAISSTGDEKLFF. CDR3 nucleotide sequence: TGTGCCATCAGTTCGACAGGGGACGAAAAACTGTTTTTT.

The chain combines TRBV14 with TRBJ2-7; tentative D call: TRBD2 (6 bases). Germline V lookup: CDR1 SGHDN, CDR2 FVKESK. The CDR3 consists of 16 residues. V dropped 2 bases and J dropped 0 bases, with 14 bases sitting between them. The CDR3 DNA is TGTGCCAGCAGCCAACCCCCTAGCGAGAGCTCCTACGAGCAGTACTTC. Translation: CASSQPPSESSYEQYF.

This chain uses TRBV7-8 with TRBJ2-5; D gene ambiguous. The CDR3 extends over 14 amino acids. Germline CDR1 reads SGHVS; CDR2 reads FQNEAQ. Trimming removed 1 base at V and 5 bases at J, with 11 bases between. The CDR3 is CASSLVERTETQYF. The DNA of the CDR3 is TGTGCCAGCAGCTTAGTCGAGAGGACGGAGACCCAGTACTTC.

For this clone: The sample carries other DNA sequences with the same CDR3. This chain uses TRBV13 with TRBJ1-1; the D is unclear. CDR1 PRHDT and CDR2 FYEKMQ come from the germline V gene (reference sequence). V was clipped by 2 bases and J by 3 bases, with 4 bases between them. The CDR3 has 12 amino acids. DNA of the CDR3: TGTGCCAGCAGCTTACTAGACACTGAAGCTTTCTTT. Amino acids: CASSLLDTEAFF.